This T cell receptor beta chain comes out of a study of T cell responses to AZD1222 COVID-19 vaccine. Assay used: immunoSEQ multiplex PCR; TCRdb lists only in-frame clones, some missing. The sample holds 150,000 to 200,000 clones, approximately 94% seen once. Notes on the study in general: Close to half of all spike-specific TCRs reportedly target regions of the variants that are unmutated. Spike-wide vaccine-associated CD4 TCRs dominated at 160-218 and 743-854. Samples come after the peak T cell response, not at day 14. Just a handful of people given AZD1222 tested seropositive at baseline.

The germline V gene encodes CDR1 KGHDR and CDR2 SFDVKD. The V gene lost 1 base and the J gene lost 4 bases, with 10 bases spanning the gap. The CDR3 is 15 amino acids. On this clone: Its specificity is unknown.

This chain uses TRBV24-1 with TRBJ2-1; D perhaps matches TRBD2 (6 bases). This sequence originates from an adult in good health. Sequencing was performed on peripheral blood, taken on day 0 of AZD1222 vaccination. The CDR3 DNA follows: TGTGCCACCAGTGATTTTGGGGACTCGTACAATGAGCAGTTCTTC. Residues: CATSDFGDSYNEQFF.